This TCR beta chain appears in the sequencing data of a study of human T cells and chemical hapten exposure. The CDR3 consists of 18 residues. Looked up from germline, CDR1 is LGHNA and CDR2 is YSLEER. J was trimmed by 1 base and V by 0 bases; bases with no gene match: 9. TCRdb ran MiXCR on the RACE reads and lists one entry per CDR3 protein. The sample has about 85,000 distinct CDR3 sequences, under 14% seen once. Time point defined: patch test 2, 6 weeks after DPC sensitization. Treatment defined: therapeutic diphenylcyclopropenone sensitization with weekly scalp DPC. In every case, blood was obtained before the patch test was applied. The study extracted total RNA from unfractionated whole blood. This clonotype was detected a few times.

This sequence was found in a man younger than 35 with alopecia areata. Some clones in this sample may be carry-over from other donors' samples. V usage is TRBV4-3 and J usage is TRBJ1-3; 7 nucleotides agree with TRBD1. Sequenced here: whole blood, sampled in connection with sensitization to the hapten diphenylcyclopropenone (DPC). CDR3 in amino acids: CASSQEAPGGGSGNTIYF. The CDR3 nucleotides are TGCGCCAGCAGCCAAGAGGCGCCAGGGGGAGGATCTGGAAACACCATATATTTT.